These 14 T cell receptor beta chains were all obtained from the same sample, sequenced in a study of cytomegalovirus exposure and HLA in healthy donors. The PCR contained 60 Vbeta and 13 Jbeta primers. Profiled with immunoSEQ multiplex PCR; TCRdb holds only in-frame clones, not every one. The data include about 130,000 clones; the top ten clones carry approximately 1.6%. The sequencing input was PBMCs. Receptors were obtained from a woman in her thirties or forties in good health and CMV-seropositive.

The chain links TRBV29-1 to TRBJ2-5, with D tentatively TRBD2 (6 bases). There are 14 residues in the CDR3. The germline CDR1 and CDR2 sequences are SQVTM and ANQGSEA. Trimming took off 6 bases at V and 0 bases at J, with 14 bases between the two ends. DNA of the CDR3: TGCAGCGTCCCCCCCGGGGAGGACCAAGAGACCCAGTACTTC. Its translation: CSVPPGEDQETQYF.

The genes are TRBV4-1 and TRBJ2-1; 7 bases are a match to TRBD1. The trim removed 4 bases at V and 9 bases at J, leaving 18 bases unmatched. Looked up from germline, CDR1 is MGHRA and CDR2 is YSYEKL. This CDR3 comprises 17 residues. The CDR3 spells CASSLQVPGTALGEQFF. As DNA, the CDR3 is TGCGCCAGCAGCCTTCAAGTCCCCGGGACAGCCTTGGGTGAGCAGTTCTTC.

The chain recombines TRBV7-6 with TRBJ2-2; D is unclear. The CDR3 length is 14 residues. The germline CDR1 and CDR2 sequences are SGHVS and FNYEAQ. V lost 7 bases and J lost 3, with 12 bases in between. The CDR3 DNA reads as TGTGCCAGCACCGTCAGAGAGGACACCGGGGAGCTGTTTTTT. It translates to CASTVREDTGELFF.

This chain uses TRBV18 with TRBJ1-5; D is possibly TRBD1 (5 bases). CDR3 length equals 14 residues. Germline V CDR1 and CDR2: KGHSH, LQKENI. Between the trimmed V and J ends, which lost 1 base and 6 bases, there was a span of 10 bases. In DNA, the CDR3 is TGTGCCAGCTCACCACAGGGGTTGGGTCAGCCCCAGCATTTT. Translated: CASSPQGLGQPQHF.

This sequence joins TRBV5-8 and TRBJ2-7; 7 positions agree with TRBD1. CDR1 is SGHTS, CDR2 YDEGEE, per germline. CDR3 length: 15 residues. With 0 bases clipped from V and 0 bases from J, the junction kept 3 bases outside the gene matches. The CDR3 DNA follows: TGTGCCAGCAGCTTGGACAGGGGCCCCTCCTACGAGCAGTACTTC. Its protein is CASSLDRGPSYEQYF.

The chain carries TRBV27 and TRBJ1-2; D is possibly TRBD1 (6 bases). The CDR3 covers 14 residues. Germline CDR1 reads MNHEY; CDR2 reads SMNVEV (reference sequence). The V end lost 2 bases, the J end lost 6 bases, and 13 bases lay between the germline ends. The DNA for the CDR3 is TGTGCCAGCAGTTTAGACAGGATGGGAAATGGCTACACCTTC. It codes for CASSLDRMGNGYTF.

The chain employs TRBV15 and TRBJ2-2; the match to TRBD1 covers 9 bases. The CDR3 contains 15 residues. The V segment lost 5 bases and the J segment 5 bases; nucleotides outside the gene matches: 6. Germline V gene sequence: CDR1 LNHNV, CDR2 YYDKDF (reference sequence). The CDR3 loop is CATSSRTGETGELFF. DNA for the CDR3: TGTGCCACCAGCTCTCGGACAGGGGAAACCGGGGAGCTGTTTTTT.

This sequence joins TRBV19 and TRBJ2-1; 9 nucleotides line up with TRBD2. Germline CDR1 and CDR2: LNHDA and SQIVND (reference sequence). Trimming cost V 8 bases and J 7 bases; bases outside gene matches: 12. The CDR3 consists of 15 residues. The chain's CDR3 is CASHTVSSGTNEQFF. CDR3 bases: TGTGCCAGTCACACCGTTTCTAGCGGGACAAATGAGCAGTTCTTC. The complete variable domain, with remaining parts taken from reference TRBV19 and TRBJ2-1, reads DGGITQSPKYLFRKEGQNVTLSCEQNLNHDAMYWYRQDPGQGLRLIYYSQIVNDFQKGDIAEGYSVSREKKESFPLTVTSAQKNPTAFYLCASHTVSSGTNEQFFGPGTRLTVL.

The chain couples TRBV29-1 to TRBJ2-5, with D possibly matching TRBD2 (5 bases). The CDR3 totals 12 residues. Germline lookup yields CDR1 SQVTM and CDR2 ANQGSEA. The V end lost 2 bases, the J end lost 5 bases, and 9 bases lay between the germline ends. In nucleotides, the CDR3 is TGCAGCGTTGAAAGAGGGCCGGAGACCCAGTACTTC. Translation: CSVERGPETQYF.

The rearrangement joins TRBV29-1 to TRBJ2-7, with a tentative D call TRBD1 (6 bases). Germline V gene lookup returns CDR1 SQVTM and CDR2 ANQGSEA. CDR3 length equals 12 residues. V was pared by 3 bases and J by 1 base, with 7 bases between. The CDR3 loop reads CSVETGSYEQYF. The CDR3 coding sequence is TGCAGCGTTGAGACAGGTTCCTACGAGCAGTACTTC.

CDR3 region: CASSLGPGHQPQHF. Written as DNA, the CDR3 is TGCGCCAGCAGCTTGGGTCCAGGGCATCAGCCCCAGCATTTT. V is TRBV5-1 and J is TRBJ1-5, with D possibly being TRBD1 (5 bases). The germline V gene has CDR1 SGHRS and CDR2 YFSETQ. Trimming took off 0 bases at V and 5 bases at J, with 9 bases between the two ends. There are 14 residues in the CDR3.

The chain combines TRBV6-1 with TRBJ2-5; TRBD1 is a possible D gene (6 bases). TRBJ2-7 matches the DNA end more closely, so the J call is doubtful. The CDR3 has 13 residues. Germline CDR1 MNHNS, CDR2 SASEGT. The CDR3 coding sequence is TGTGCCACCAAAGAGGGGGTCCCCTACGAGCAGTACTTC. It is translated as CATKEGVPYEQYF.

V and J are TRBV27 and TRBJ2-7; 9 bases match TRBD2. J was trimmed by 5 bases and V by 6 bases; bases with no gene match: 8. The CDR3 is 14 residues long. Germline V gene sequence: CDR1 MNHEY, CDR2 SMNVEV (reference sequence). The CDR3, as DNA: TGTGCCAGCAGCCCCGCTAGCGGGAACGACGAGCAGTACTTC. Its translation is CASSPASGNDEQYF.

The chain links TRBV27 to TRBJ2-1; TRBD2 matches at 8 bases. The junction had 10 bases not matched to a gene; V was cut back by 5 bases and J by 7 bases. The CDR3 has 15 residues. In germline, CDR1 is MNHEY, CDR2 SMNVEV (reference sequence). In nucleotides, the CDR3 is TGTGCCAGCAGTATCCAGAGACTAGCGTCAAATGAGCAGTTCTTC. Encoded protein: CASSIQRLASNEQFF.